This T cell receptor beta chain originates from a study of blood T cell repertoires in COVID-19. The CDR3 consists of 16 residues. Germline V gene sequence: CDR1 SGHVS, CDR2 FNYEAQ. The junction had 2 bases not matched to a gene; V was cut back by 3 bases and J by 1 base. Generated by immunoSEQ multiplex PCR, the TCRdb table keeps only in-frame clones and is missing some. The top ten hold about 1.6% of the sample, which has 200,000 to 250,000 clones, around 87% seen once. Sequenced material: PBMCs or T cells enriched from blood (not recorded which). The TCR sequence derives from a woman in her 50s who had recovered from COVID-19. The genes are TRBV7-6 and TRBJ2-3, with 12 bases matching TRBD2. The CDR3 protein is CASSLRLAGGTDTQYF. CDR3 bases: TGTGCCAGCAGCTTGAGACTAGCGGGAGGCACAGATACGCAGTATTTT.